The 24 T cell receptor beta chains below all came from one sample that was sequenced in a study of regulatory T cells in long-lasting Graves disease. The sample's time point: newly diagnosed GD, antithyroid drugs for less than 3 months. Isolated PBMC RNA provided the starting material for the TCR library. Researchers made TCR beta libraries by using iRepertoire HTBI primers and running Arm-PCR on CDR3 regions. MiXCR was run by TCRdb on the multiplex PCR reads, yielding one entry per CDR3 protein. The sample lists 540,000 or so distinct CDR3 sequences, about 13% occurring once. The same sample was also used in a study of T cells in Graves' hyperthyroidism and ophthalmopathy.

The sequences come from peripheral blood mononuclear cells (PBMCs), collected at new diagnosis, from a patient treated with antithyroid drugs. These receptors originate from a young man with Graves disease.

This clonotype was observed at least ten times. The chain joins TRBV24-1 to TRBJ1-5; TRBD1 agrees at 7 bases. CDR1 KGHDR and CDR2 SFDVKD come from the germline V gene. Trimming at V came to 4 bases and at J to 4 bases, leaving 9 bases not matched to a gene. The CDR3 consists of 16 residues. CDR3 sequence (DNA): TGTGCCACCAGTGACCGGGACAGCTATTTTAATCAGCCCCAGCATTTT. This encodes CATSDRDSYFNQPQHF.

There are many counts of this clonotype. This chain joins TRBV11-2 and TRBJ2-3; 12 bases match TRBD2. J gave up 6 bases and V 2 bases, and 3 bases lay outside the gene matches. CDR1 and CDR2 from the germline V gene are SGHAT and FQNNGV. The CDR3 totals 15 residues. Here the CDR3 reads CASSLTSGRQDTQYF. The CDR3 DNA follows: TGTGCCAGCAGCTTAACTAGCGGGAGGCAGGATACGCAGTATTTT.

This clonotype appeared many times. The chain combines TRBV11-2 with TRBJ2-1; 7 bases agree with TRBD2. Looked up from germline, CDR1 is SGHAT and CDR2 is FQNNGV. The CDR3 is made up of 14 amino acids. The J segment lost 8 bases and the V segment lost 5 bases, leaving 9 bases of the junction unmatched. CDR3 DNA: TGTGCCAGCAGCATAAGGACTAGTAATTATGAGCAGTTCTTC. Its translation is CASSIRTSNYEQFF.

This clonotype was detected ten times or more. The chain uses TRBV3-1 and TRBJ2-7; TRBD2 aligns across 7 bases. Losses at the gene ends were 3 bases for V and 7 bases for J; bases not matched to a gene: 6. The CDR3 extends over 13 amino acids. Germline V gives CDR1 LGHDT, CDR2 YNNKEL (reference sequence). CDR3 bases: TGTGCCAGCAGCCAGAAAGGGACTACGGAGCAGTACTTC. Residues: CASSQKGTTEQYF.

Ten or more counts support this clonotype. The chain joins TRBV6-1 to TRBJ2-7; 10 nucleotides align to TRBD2. This CDR3 comprises 17 residues. Germline CDR1 is MNHNS and CDR2 is SASEGT. V gave up 0 bases and J gave up 5 bases; unmatched junction bases: 10. This CDR3 is CASSEAGTSAGINEQYF. CDR3 coding DNA: TGTGCCAGCAGTGAAGCAGGGACTAGCGCAGGGATTAACGAGCAGTACTTC.

This clonotype was detected once. With a much larger clone just one base away, this may be a read error. The chain uses TRBV27 and TRBJ2-3; tentatively, D is TRBD2 (6 bases). CDR1 and CDR2 from the germline V gene are MNHEY and SMNVEV (reference sequence). The CDR3 extends over 15 amino acids. The CDR3 DNA follows: TGTGCCAGCAGTTCTGCGGGGTTTGGCACAGATTCGCAGTATTTT. Translation gives CASSSAGFGTDSQYF.

This clonotype was picked up many times. The V and J genes are TRBV9 and TRBJ2-7; the match to TRBD2 covers 7 bases. This CDR3 has 14 amino acids. Germline values: CDR1 SGDLS, CDR2 YYNGEE. Losses at the gene ends were 3 bases for V and 0 bases for J; bases not matched to a gene: 3. CDR3 region: CASSGGGFSYEQYF. The CDR3 DNA follows: TGTGCCAGCAGCGGGGGGGGGTTCTCCTACGAGCAGTACTTC.

The chain recombines TRBV12-3 or TRBV12-4 with TRBJ1-4, with a possible D match to TRBD1 (5 bases). This CDR3 is 14 amino acids long. Trimming took 3 bases from V and 5 from J, leaving 10 bases between them. CDR3 sequence (DNA): TGTGCCAGCAGTTTGGGGGTATTGAATGAAAAACTGTTTTTT. Residues: CASSLGVLNEKLFF.

J is TRBJ2-1 and V is TRBV12-3 or TRBV12-4, with 8 bases that match TRBD1. The V and J ends lost 4 bases and 7 bases, in that order; junction bases with no gene match: 12. CDR3 length equals 16 residues. CDR3 protein: CASSYSTRGLRNEQFF. The CDR3 bases are TGTGCCAGCAGTTACTCAACCAGGGGGCTGAGGAATGAGCAGTTCTTC.

This clonotype showed up many times. This chain uses TRBV5-5 with TRBJ2-3; tentative D call: TRBD1 (6 bases). V shed 0 bases and J shed 2 bases, with 7 bases lying between them. The CDR3 covers 14 residues. From germline, CDR1 is SGHKS and CDR2 YYEKEE (reference sequence). Here the CDR3 reads CASSLEGDTDTQYF. The DNA for the CDR3 is TGTGCCAGCAGCTTGGAGGGGGACACAGATACGCAGTATTTT.

The chain joins TRBV12-3 or TRBV12-4 to TRBJ1-3, with 7 bases identical to TRBD1. The CDR3 consists of 15 residues. V dropped 4 bases and J dropped 2; count of bases not matched to a gene: 5. CDR3: CASSYDRVAGNTIYF. Here the CDR3 DNA reads TGTGCCAGCAGTTATGACAGGGTCGCTGGAAACACCATATATTTT.

The rearrangement links TRBV15 to TRBJ2-7; D may be TRBD2 (6 bases). V was clipped by 0 bases and J by 3 bases, with 12 bases between them. CDR3 size: 15 residues. The V gene's germline CDR1 is LNHNV and CDR2 YYDKDF (reference sequence). The CDR3 DNA sequence: TGTGCCACCAGCAGAGAGGGACTGGGGATCTACGAGCAGTACTTC. Protein sequence: CATSREGLGIYEQYF.

This clonotype was recorded many times. The CDR3 DNA is TGTGCCATTCTGGAGGTCCGGTCCTACGAGCAGTACTTC. Encoded protein: CAILEVRSYEQYF. The chain joins TRBV30 to TRBJ2-7; D might be TRBD2 (5 bases). Trimming removed 8 bases from V and 1 base from J, with 15 bases in between. The CDR3 loop spans 13 amino acids. Germline assignment: CDR1 GTSNPN and CDR2 SVGIG (reference sequence).

This clonotype was observed once. V and J are TRBV28 and TRBJ2-7; 11 bases line up with TRBD2. Germline CDR1 and CDR2: MDHEN and SYDVKM. CDR3 length equals 13 residues. Trimming took 10 bases from V and 4 from J; bases not matched to a gene: 6. CDR3 bases: TGTGCCACCGGGACTAGCGGACATTACGAGCAGTACTTC. This codes for CATGTSGHYEQYF. Together with reference TRBV28 and TRBJ2-7, the CDR3 gives the full variable domain: DVKVTQSSRYLVKRTGEKVFLECVQDMDHENMFWYRQDPGLGLRLIYFSYDVKMKEKGDIPEGYSVSREKKERFSLILESASTNQTSMYLCATGTSGHYEQYFGPGTRLTVT.

This clonotype was seen repeatedly, ten times or more. J is TRBJ2-1 and V is TRBV20-1; D not certain. CDR1 is DFQATT, CDR2 SNEGSKA, per germline (reference sequence). V was cut by 4 bases and J by 10 bases, with 17 bases left in between. The CDR3 spans 13 residues. This CDR3 is CSATPHRWPEQFF. The CDR3 region has the DNA TGCAGTGCTACCCCCCACAGATGGCCAGAGCAGTTCTTC.

The chain joins TRBV7-3 to TRBJ2-3, with TRBD2 matching 7 bases. Germline lookup yields CDR1 SGHTA and CDR2 FQGTGA. The CDR3 contains 13 residues. V dropped 2 bases and J dropped 6; count of bases not matched to a gene: 2. CDR3 nucleotides: TGTGCCAGCAGCTTACTGGGGGGGGATACGCAGTATTTT. Translating gives CASSLLGGDTQYF.

This clonotype has ten or more counts. Its ends do not fully match the called genes, so a read error is possible. CDR3 sequence: CASSSTSGPLSF. DNA for the CDR3: TGTGCCAGCTCTTCGACTAGCGGGCCCCTTAGTTTT. The chain couples TRBV28 to TRBJ2-3; 10 nucleotides match TRBD2. This CDR3 is built from 12 residues. Looked up from germline, CDR1 is MDHEN and CDR2 is SYDVKM.

The sample holds many counts of this clonotype. The chain combines TRBV5-1 with TRBJ2-7, with 8 bases lining up with TRBD2. The CDR3 totals 16 residues. Germline V lookup: CDR1 SGHRS, CDR2 YFSETQ. V was clipped by 0 bases and J by 2 bases; unmatched bases: 7. As DNA, the CDR3 is TGCGCCAGCAGCTTGGCCGGCGGGAGGCCACCCTACGAGCAGTACTTC. Protein sequence: CASSLAGGRPPYEQYF.

This clonotype was seen ten or more times. An end of the junction differs from the germline gene, which may be a read error. The chain carries TRBV6-2 or TRBV6-3 and TRBJ2-1; TRBD2 is a possible D gene (8 bases). This CDR3 region has 13 residues. Germline CDR1 and CDR2: MNHEY and SVGEGT. The CDR3: CAGSGTVDNGQFF. DNA for the CDR3: TGTGCCGGTAGCGGGACAGTTGACAATGGGCAGTTCTTC.

This clonotype was counted at least ten times. This chain uses TRBV7-9 with TRBJ2-1; 9 bases map to TRBD2. Germline V gene sequence: CDR1 SEHNR, CDR2 FQNEAQ (reference sequence). The CDR3 covers 15 residues. Trimming cost V 4 bases and J 11 bases; bases outside gene matches: 12. CDR3 sequence reads: CASSSSRREGLKQFF. For the CDR3, the DNA is TGTGCCAGCAGCTCATCTAGGCGGGAGGGCCTTAAGCAGTTCTTC.

This chain links TRBV2 with TRBJ1-2, with 8 bases fitting TRBD1. V was pared by 4 bases and J by 6 bases, with 10 bases of the junction left unmatched. The germline V gene has CDR1 SNHLY and CDR2 FYNNEI. This CDR3 has 15 residues. For the CDR3, the DNA is TGTGCCAGCAGTGTATCGAAGCAGGGGGCCAATGGCTACACCTTC. Residues: CASSVSKQGANGYTF.

This clonotype was observed at least ten times. This chain joins TRBV7-2 and TRBJ1-3; TRBD1 aligns across 7 bases. Trimming took 3 bases from V and 7 from J; bases not matched to a gene: 9. Germline V lookup: CDR1 SGHTA, CDR2 FQGNSA. The CDR3 extends over 15 amino acids. CDR3 loop: CASSFDRASWNTIYF. DNA for the CDR3: TGTGCCAGCAGCTTCGACAGGGCCTCGTGGAACACCATATATTTT.

This clonotype showed up many times. The chain is built from TRBV29-1 and TRBJ1-1, with D uncertain. V was trimmed by 4 bases and J by 0 bases, leaving 3 bases between them. The CDR3 contains 11 residues. Germline lookup yields CDR1 SQVTM and CDR2 ANQGSEA. The CDR3: CSVGVNTEAFF. The CDR3 DNA reads as TGCAGCGTTGGAGTGAACACTGAAGCTTTCTTT.

This clonotype has more than one count but fewer than ten. V gene TRBV6-1 combines with J gene TRBJ2-1; D is unclear. Germline V lookup: CDR1 MNHNS, CDR2 SASEGT. The length of the CDR3 is 16 residues. Trimming pared 5 bases from V and 10 bases from J, leaving 24 bases between. The CDR3 protein is CASSNPPRPYNEEQFF. As DNA, the CDR3 is TGTGCCAGCAGTAACCCTCCACGGCCCTACAATGAGGAGCAGTTCTTC.